The source of this TCR beta chain is a study of blood T cell repertoires in COVID-19. Across the study: Acute-phase and convalescent COVID-19 samples originated in the United States, Italy and Spain. T cells, B-cell-depleted T cells, or PBMCs supplied cDNA or gDNA.

In the original processing: Scientists estimated how many nucleated cells there were by amplifying reference gene primers. Sequenced by immunoSEQ multiplex PCR; TCRdb stores in-frame clones only, minus some. V and J calls and clone size follow that table, whereas D and trimming were derived from the DNA. The data show about 200,000 clones, around three quarters seen once. Trimming removed 7 bases from V and 3 bases from J, with 18 bases in between. The CDR3 totals 15 residues. Looked up from germline, CDR1 is SGHAT and CDR2 is FQNNGV. This clone occurred once. The V gene is TRBV11-2, the J gene TRBJ1-1, with D tentatively TRBD1 (6 bases). What was sequenced was peripheral blood. This clonotype was obtained from a woman in her sixties or seventies with acute or convalescent COVID-19. CDR3 region: CASNTGTLRDTEAFF. The CDR3 nucleotides are TGTGCCAGCAATACAGGGACCCTGAGGGACACTGAAGCTTTCTTT.